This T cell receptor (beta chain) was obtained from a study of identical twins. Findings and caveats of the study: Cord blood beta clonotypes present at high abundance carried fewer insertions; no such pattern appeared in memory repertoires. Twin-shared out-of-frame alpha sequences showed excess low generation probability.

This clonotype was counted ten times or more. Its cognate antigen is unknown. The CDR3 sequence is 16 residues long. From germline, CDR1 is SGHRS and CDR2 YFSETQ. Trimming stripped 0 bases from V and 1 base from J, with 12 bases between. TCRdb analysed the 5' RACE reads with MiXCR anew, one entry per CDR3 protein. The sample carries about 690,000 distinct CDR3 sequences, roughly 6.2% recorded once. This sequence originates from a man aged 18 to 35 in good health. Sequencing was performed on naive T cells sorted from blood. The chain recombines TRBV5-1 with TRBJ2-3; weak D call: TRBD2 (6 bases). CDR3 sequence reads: CASSLGGSGGTDTQYF. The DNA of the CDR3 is TGCGCCAGCAGCTTGGGGGGTAGCGGAGGCACAGATACGCAGTATTTT.